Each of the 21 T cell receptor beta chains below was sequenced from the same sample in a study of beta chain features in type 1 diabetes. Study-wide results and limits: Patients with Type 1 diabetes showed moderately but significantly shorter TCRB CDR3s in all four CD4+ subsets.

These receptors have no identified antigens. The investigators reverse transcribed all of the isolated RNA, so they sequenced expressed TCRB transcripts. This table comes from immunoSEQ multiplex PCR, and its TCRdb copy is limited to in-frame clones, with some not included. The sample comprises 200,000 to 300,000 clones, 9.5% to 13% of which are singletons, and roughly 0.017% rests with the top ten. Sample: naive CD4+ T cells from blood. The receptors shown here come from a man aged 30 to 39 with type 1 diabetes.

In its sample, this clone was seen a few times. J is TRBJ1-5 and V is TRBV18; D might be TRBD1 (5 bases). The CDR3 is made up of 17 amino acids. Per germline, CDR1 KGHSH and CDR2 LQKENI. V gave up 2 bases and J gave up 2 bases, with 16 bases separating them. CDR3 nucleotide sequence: TGTGCCAGCTCACCATACCAATCGGGGGAGGGCAATCAGCCCCAGCATTTT. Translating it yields CASSPYQSGEGNQPQHF.

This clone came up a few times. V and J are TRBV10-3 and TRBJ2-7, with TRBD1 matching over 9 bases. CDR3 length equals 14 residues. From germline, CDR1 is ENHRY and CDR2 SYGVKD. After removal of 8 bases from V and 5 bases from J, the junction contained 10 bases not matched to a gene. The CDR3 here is CAIGAGTGINEQYF. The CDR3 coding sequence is TGTGCCATCGGCGCGGGGACAGGGATCAACGAGCAGTACTTC.

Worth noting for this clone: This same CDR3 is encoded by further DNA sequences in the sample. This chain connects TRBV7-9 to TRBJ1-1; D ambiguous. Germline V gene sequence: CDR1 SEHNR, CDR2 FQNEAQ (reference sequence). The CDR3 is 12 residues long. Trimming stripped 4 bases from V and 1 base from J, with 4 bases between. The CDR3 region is CASSSSNTEAFF. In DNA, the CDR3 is TGTGCCAGCAGCTCATCGAACACTGAAGCTTTCTTT.

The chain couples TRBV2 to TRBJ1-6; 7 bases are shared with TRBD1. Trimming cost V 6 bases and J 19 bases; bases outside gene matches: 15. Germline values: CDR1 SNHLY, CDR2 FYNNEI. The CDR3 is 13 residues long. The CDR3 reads CASRVGQYMAWHF. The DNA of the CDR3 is TGTGCCAGCAGGGTGGGACAGTATATGGCATGGCACTTT.

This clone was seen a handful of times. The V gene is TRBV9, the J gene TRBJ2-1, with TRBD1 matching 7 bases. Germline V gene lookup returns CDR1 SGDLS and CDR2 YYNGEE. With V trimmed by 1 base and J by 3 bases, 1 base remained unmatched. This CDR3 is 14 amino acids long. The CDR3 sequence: CASSVRDSYNEQFF. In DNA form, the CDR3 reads TGTGCCAGCAGCGTAAGGGACAGCTACAATGAGCAGTTCTTC.

CDR3: CASMWTVNTEAFF. Written as DNA, the CDR3 is TGTGCCAGTATGTGGACAGTGAACACTGAAGCTTTCTTT. This sequence joins TRBV19 and TRBJ1-1, with D maybe TRBD1 (6 bases). V lost 7 bases to trimming and J lost 0 bases, with 9 bases between them. Germline CDR1 reads LNHDA; CDR2 reads SQIVND (reference sequence). The CDR3 spans 13 residues.

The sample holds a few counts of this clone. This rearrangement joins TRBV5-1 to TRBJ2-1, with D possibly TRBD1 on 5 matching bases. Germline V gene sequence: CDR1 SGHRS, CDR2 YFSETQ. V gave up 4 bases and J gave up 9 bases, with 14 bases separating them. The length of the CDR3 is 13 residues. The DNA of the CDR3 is TGCGCCAGCAGCCTTAGGGGCCGTGGTGAGCAGTTCTTC. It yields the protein CASSLRGRGEQFF.

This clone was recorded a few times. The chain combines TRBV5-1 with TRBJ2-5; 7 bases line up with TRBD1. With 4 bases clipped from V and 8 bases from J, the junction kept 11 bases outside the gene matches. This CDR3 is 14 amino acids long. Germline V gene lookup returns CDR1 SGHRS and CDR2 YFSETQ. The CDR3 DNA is TGCGCCAGCAGCGGGGGACAGTATAGAGAAACCCAGTACTTC. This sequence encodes CASSGGQYRETQYF.

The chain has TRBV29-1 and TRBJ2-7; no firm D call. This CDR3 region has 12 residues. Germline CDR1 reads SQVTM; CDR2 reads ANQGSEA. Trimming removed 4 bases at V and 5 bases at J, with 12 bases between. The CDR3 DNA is TGCAGCGTTGTCAGGAACGACCACGAGCAGTACTTC. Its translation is CSVVRNDHEQYF.

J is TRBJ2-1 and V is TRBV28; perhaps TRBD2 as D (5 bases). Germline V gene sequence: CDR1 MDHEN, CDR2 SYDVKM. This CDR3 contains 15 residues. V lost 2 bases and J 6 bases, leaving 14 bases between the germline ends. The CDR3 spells CASSLGIRDGNEQFF. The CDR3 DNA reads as TGTGCCAGCAGTTTAGGTATCCGGGATGGCAATGAGCAGTTCTTC.

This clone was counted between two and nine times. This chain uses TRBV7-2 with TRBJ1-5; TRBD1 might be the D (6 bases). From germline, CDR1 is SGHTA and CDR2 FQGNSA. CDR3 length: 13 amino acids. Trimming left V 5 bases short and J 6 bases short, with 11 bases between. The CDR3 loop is CASSVSGVQPQHF. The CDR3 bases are TGTGCCAGCAGCGTCTCAGGGGTTCAGCCCCAGCATTTT.

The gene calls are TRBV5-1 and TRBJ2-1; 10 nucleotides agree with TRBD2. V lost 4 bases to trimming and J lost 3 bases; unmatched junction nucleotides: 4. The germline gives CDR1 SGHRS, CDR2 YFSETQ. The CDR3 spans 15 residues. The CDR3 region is CASSQGLADYNEQFF. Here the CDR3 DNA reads TGCGCCAGCAGCCAAGGACTAGCGGACTACAATGAGCAGTTCTTC.

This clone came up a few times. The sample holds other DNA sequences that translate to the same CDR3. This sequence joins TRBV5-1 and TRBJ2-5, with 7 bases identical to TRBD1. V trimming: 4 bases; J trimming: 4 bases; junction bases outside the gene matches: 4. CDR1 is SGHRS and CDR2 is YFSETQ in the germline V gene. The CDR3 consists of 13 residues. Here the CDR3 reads CASSGSGGETQYF. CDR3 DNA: TGCGCCAGCAGCGGGTCAGGGGGAGAGACCCAGTACTTC. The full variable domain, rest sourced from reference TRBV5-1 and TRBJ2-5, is KAGVTQTPRYLIKTRGQQVTLSCSPISGHRSVSWYQQTPGQGLQFLFEYFSETQRNKGNFPGRFSGRQFSNSRSEMNVSTLELGDSALYLCASSGSGGETQYFGPGTRLLVL.

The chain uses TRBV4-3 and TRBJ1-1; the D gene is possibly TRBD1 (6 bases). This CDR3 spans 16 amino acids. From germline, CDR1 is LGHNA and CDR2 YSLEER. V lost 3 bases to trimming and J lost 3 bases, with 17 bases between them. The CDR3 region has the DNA TGCGCCAGCAGCCAGAACGGACAGTTTTGGGACACTGAAGCTTTCTTT. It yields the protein CASSQNGQFWDTEAFF.

CDR3 protein: CASSRLATTDTQYF. DNA for the CDR3: TGCGCCAGCAGCCGACTAGCGACCACAGATACGCAGTATTTT. The V call is TRBV5-1, the J call TRBJ2-3; 8 nucleotides agree with TRBD2. The V gene's germline CDR1 is SGHRS and CDR2 YFSETQ. V lost 4 bases, J lost 2 bases, and 3 bases stayed unmatched. The CDR3 covers 14 residues.

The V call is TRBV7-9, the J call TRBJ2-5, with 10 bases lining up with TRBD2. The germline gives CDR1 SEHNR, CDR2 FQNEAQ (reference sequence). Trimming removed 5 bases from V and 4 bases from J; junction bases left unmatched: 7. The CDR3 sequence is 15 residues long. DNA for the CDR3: TGTGCCAGCAGCCCCCCGGGACTAGCGAGAGAGACCCAGTACTTC. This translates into CASSPPGLARETQYF.

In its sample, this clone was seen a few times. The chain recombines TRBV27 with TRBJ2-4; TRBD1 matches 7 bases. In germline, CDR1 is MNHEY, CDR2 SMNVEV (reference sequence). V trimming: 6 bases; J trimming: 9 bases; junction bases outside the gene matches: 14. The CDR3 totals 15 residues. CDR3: CASRGTEVRRGIQYF. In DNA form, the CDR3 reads TGTGCCAGCAGAGGGACAGAGGTCCGAAGGGGCATTCAGTACTTC.

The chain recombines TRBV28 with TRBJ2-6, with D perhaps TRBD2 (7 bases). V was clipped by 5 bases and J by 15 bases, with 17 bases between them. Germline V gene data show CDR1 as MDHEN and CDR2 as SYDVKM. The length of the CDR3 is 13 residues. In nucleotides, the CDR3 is TGTGCCAGCAGTAGGGGAGGGGGAATGGACCTGACTTTC. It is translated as CASSRGGGMDLTF.

CDR3 DNA: TGTGCCATCAGTGCTAATAGTGTTTCCTACAATGAGCAGTTCTTC. Protein sequence: CAISANSVSYNEQFF. The chain combines TRBV10-3 with TRBJ2-1, with D uncertain. Trimming left V 4 bases short and J 1 base short, with 11 bases between. This CDR3 region has 15 residues. The V gene's germline CDR1 is ENHRY and CDR2 SYGVKD.

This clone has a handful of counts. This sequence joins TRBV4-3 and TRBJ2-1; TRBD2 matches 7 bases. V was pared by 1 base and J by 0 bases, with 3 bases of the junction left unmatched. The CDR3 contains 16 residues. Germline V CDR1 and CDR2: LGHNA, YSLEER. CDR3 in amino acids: CASSQGQRGSYNEQFF. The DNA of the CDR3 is TGCGCCAGCAGCCAAGGGCAGCGGGGCTCCTACAATGAGCAGTTCTTC.

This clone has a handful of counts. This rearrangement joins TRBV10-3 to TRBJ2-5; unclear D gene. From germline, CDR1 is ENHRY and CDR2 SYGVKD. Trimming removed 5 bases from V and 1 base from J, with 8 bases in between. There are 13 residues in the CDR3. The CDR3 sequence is CAISLAGQETQYF. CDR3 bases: TGTGCCATCAGTTTAGCCGGCCAAGAGACCCAGTACTTC.